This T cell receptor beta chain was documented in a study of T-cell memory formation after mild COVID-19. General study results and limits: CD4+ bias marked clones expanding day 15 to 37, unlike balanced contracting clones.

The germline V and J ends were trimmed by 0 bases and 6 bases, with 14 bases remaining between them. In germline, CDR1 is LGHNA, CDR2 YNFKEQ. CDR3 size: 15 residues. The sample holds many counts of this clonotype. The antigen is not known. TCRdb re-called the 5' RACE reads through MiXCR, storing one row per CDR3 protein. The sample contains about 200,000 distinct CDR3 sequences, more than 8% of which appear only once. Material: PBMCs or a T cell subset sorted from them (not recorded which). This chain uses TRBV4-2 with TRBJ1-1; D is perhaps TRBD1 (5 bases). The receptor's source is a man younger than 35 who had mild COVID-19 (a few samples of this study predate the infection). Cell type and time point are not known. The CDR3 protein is CASSQDVGRSAEAFF. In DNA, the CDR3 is TGTGCCAGCAGCCAAGATGTGGGGCGGAGCGCTGAAGCTTTCTTT.